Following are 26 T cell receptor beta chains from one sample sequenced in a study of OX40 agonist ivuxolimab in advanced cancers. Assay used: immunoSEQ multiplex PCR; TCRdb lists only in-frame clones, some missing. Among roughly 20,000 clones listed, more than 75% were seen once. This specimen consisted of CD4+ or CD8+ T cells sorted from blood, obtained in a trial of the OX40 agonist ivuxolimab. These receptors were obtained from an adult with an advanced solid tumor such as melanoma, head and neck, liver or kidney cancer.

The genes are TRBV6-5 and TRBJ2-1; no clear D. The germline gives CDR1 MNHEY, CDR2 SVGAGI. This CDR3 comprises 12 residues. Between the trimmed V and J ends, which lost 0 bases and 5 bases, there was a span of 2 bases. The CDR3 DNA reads TGTGCCAGCAGTTACTCGGACAATGAGCAGTTCTTC. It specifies CASSYSDNEQFF.

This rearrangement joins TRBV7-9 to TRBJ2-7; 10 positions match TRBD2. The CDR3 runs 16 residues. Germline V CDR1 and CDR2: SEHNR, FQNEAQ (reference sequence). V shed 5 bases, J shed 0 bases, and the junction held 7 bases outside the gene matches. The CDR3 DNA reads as TGTGCCAGCAGCCAACCGACTAGCGGGCCCTCCTACGAGCAGTACTTC. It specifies CASSQPTSGPSYEQYF.

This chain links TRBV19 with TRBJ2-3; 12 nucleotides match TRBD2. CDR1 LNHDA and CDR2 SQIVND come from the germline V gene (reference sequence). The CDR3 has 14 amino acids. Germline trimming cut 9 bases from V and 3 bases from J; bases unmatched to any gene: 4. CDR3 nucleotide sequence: TGTGCCAGCGCACTAGCGGGGGGTACAGATACGCAGTATTTT. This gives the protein CASALAGGTDTQYF.

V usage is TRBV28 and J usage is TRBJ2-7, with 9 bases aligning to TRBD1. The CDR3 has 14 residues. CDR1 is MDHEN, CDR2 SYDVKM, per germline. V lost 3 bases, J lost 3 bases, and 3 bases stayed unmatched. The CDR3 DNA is TGTGCCAGCAGTTTGACGACAGGGGGCTACGAGCAGTACTTC. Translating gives CASSLTTGGYEQYF.

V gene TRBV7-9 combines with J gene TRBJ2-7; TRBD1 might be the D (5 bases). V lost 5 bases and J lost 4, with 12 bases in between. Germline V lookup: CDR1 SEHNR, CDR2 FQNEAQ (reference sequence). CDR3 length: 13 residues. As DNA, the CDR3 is TGTGCCAGCAGCCCTCAGGGTCGGTACGAGCAGTACTTC. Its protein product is CASSPQGRYEQYF.

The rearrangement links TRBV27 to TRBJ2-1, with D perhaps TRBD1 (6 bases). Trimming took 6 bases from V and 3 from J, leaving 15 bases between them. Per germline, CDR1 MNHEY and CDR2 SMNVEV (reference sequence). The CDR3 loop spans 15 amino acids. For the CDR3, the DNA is TGTGCCAGCAGCTCGCCGGGACATTTCTACAATGAGCAGTTCTTC. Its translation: CASSSPGHFYNEQFF.

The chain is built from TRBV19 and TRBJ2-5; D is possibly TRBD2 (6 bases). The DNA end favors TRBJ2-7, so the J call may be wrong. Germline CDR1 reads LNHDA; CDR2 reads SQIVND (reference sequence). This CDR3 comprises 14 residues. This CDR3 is CASSWRRGAYEQYF. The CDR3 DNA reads TGTGCCAGTAGTTGGCGGCGGGGCGCCTACGAGCAGTACTTC.

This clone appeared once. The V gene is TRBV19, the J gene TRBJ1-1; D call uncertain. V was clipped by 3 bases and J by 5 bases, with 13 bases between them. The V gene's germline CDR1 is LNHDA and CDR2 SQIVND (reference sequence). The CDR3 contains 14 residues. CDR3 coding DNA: TGTGCCAGTAGTATCCCTCAGTCGAGAACTGAAGCTTTCTTT. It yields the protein CASSIPQSRTEAFF. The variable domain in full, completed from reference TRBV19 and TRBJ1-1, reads DGGITQSPKYLFRKEGQNVTLSCEQNLNHDAMYWYRQDPGQGLRLIYYSQIVNDFQKGDIAEGYSVSREKKESFPLTVTSAQKNPTAFYLCASSIPQSRTEAFFGQGTRLTVV.

The CDR3 DNA reads TGTGCCAGCAGTGTGGGGGGGTACACCGGGGAGCTGTTTTTT. Translation gives CASSVGGYTGELFF. V is TRBV2 and J is TRBJ2-2; TRBD2 aligns across 7 bases. V lost 4 bases and J lost 3; bases outside the gene matches: 2. CDR1 SNHLY and CDR2 FYNNEI come from the germline V gene. The CDR3 loop spans 14 amino acids.

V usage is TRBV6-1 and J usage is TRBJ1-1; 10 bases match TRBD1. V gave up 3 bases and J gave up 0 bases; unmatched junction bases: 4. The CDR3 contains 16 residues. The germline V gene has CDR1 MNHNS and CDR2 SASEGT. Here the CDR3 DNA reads TGTGCCAGCAGTGAGAGGGACAGGGGTGTGAACACTGAAGCTTTCTTT. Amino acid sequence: CASSERDRGVNTEAFF.

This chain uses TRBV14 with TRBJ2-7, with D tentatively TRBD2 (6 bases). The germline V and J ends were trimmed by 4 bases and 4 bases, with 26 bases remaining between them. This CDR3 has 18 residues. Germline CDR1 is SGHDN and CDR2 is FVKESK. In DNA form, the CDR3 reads TGTGCCAGCAGCCGAAATCCTAGTGGGGGGTTTGGTTCGTACGAGCAGTACTTC. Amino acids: CASSRNPSGGFGSYEQYF. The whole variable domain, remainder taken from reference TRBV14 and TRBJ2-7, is EAGVTQFPSHSVIEKGQTVTLRCDPISGHDNLYWYRRVMGKEIKFLLHFVKESKQDESGMPNNRFLAERTGGTYSTLKVQPAELEDSGVYFCASSRNPSGGFGSYEQYFGPGTRLTVT.

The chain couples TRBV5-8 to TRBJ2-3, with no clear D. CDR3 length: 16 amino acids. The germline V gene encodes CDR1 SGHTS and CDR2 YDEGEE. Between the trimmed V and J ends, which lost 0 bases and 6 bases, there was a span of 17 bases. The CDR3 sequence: CASSLANPSGTDTQYF. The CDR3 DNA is TGTGCCAGCAGCTTGGCCAATCCTTCAGGTACTGATACGCAGTATTTT.

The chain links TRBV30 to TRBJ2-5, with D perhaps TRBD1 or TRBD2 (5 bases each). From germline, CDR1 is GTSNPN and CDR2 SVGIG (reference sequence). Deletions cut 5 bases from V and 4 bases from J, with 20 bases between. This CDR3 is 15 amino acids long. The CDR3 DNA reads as TGTGCCTGGGGCCTGTCGGGACCTGGCGGAGAGACCCAGTACTTC. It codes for CAWGLSGPGGETQYF.

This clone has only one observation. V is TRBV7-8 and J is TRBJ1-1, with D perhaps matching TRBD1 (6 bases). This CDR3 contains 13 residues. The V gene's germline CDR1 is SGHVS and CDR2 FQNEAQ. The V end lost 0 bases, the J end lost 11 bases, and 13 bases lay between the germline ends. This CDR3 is CASSLAGGAGAFF. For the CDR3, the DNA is TGTGCCAGCAGCTTAGCCGGGGGGGCGGGCGCTTTCTTT. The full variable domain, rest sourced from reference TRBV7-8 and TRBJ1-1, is GAGVSQSPRYKVAKRGQDVALRCDPISGHVSLFWYQQALGQGPEFLTYFQNEAQLDKSGLPSDRFFAERPEGSVSTLKIQRTQQEDSAVYLCASSLAGGAGAFFGQGTRLTVV.

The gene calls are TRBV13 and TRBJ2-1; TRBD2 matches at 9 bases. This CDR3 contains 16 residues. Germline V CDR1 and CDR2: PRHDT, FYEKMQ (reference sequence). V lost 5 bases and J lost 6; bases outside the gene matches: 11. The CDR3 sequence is CASSLAGAGGRNEQFF. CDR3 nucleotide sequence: TGTGCCAGCAGCCTTGCCGGAGCGGGGGGTCGCAATGAGCAGTTCTTC.

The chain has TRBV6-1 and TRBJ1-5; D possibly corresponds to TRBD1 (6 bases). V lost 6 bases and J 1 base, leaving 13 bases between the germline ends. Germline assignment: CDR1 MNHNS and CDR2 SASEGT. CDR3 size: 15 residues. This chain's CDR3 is CASSSQGGSNQPQHF. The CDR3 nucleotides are TGTGCCAGCAGCTCACAGGGAGGGAGCAATCAGCCCCAGCATTTT.

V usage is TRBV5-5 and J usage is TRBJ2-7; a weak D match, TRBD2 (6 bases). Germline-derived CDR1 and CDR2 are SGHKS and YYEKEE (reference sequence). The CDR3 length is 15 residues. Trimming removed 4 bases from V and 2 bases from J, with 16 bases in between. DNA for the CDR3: TGTGCCAGCAGCCCATTGCGGGATTCCCCCTACGAGCAGTACTTC. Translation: CASSPLRDSPYEQYF.

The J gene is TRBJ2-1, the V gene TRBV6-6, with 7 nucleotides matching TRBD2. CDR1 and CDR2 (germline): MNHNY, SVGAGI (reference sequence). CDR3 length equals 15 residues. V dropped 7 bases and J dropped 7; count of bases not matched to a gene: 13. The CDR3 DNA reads TGTGCCAGCACCCAACTGGCGGGGGAACTTAATGAGCAGTTCTTC. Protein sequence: CASTQLAGELNEQFF.

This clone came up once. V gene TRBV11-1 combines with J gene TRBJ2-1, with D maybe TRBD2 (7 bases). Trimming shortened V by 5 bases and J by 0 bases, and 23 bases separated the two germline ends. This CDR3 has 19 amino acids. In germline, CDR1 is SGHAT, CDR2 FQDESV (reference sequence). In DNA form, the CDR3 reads TGTGCCAGCAGCACCCCCCGCTCGGGGGGCTCTAGCTCCTACAATGAGCAGTTCTTC. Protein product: CASSTPRSGGSSSYNEQFF.

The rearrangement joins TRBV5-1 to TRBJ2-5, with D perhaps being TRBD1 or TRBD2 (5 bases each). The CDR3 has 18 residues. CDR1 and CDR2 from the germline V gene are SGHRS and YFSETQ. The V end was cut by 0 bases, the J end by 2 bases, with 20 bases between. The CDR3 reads CASSLDLSGRDRQETQYF. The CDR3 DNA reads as TGCGCCAGCAGCTTGGACTTATCCGGCAGGGACCGTCAAGAGACCCAGTACTTC.

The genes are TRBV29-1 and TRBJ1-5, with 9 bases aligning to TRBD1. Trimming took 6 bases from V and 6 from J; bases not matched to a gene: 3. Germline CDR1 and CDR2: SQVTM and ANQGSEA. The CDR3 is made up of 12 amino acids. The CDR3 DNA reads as TGCAGCGTCGGGACAGGGAGTCAGCCCCAGCATTTT. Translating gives CSVGTGSQPQHF.

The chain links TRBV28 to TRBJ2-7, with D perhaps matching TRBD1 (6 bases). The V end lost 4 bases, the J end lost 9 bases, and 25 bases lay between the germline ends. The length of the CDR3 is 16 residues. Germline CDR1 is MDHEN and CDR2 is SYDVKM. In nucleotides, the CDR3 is TGTGCCAGCAGTTCCCAAAACAGGGTTAGGGTGGACGGGCAGTACTTC. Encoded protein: CASSSQNRVRVDGQYF.

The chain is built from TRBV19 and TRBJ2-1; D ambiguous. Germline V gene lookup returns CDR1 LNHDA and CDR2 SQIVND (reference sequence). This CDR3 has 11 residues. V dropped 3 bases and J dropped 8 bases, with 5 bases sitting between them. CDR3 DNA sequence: TGTGCCAGTAGTATCGTCGATGAGCAGTTCTTC. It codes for CASSIVDEQFF.

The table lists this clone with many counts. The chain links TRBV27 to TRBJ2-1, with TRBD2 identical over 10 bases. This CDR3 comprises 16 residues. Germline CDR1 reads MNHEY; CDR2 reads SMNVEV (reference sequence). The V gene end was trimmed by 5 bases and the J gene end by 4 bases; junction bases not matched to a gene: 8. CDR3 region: CASSPLAGVLYNEQFF. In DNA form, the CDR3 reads TGTGCCAGCAGTCCTCTAGCGGGGGTCCTGTACAATGAGCAGTTCTTC.

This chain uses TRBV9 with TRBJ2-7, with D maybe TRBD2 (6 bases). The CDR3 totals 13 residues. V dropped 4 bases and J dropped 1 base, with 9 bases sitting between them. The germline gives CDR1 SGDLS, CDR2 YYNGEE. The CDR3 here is CASSTGDSYEQYF. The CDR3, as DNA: TGTGCCAGCAGCACGGGGGATTCCTACGAGCAGTACTTC.

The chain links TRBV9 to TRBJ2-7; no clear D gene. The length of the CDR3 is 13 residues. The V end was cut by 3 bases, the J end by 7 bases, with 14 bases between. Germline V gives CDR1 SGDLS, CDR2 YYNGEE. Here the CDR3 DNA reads TGTGCCAGCAGCGAAGTCACCTTCGGGGAGCAGTACTTC. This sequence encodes CASSEVTFGEQYF.